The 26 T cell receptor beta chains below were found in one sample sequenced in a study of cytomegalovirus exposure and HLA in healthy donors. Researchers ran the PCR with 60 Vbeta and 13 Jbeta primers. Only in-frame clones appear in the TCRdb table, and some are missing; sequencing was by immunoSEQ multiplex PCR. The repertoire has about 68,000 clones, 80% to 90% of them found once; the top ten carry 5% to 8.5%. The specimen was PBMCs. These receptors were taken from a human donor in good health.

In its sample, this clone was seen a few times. Here the CDR3 reads CASSYTQSTEAFF. CDR3 coding DNA: TGTGCCAGCAGTTACACACAGAGCACTGAAGCTTTCTTT. The V gene is TRBV6-5, the J gene TRBJ1-1; unclear D gene. The V and J ends lost 2 bases and 4 bases respectively, with 8 bases between them. CDR1 and CDR2 (germline): MNHEY, SVGAGI. The CDR3 spans 13 residues.

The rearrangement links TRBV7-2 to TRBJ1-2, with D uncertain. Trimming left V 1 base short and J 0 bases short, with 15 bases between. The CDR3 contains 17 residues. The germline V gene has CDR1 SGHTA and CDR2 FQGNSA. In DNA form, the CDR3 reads TGTGCCAGCAGCTTAGAGCTAGTGGCAGTCCCTAACTATGGCTACACCTTC. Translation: CASSLELVAVPNYGYTF. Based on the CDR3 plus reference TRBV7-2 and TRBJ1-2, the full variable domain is GAGVSQSPSNKVTEKGKDVELRCDPISGHTALYWYRQSLGQGLEFLIYFQGNSAPDKSGLPSDRFSAERTGGSVSTLTIQRTQQEDSAVYLCASSLELVAVPNYGYTFGSGTRLTVV.

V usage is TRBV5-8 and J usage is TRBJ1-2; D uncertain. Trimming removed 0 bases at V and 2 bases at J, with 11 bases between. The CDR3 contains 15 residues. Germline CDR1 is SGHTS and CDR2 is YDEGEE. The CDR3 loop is CASSLDYGGNYGYTF. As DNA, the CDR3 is TGTGCCAGCAGCTTGGATTATGGAGGGAACTATGGCTACACCTTC.

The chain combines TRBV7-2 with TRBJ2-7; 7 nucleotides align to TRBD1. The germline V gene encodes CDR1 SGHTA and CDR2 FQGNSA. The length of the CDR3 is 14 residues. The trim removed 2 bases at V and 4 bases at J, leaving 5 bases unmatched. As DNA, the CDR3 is TGTGCCAGCAGCTTAAACAGGGGATTATACGAGCAGTACTTC. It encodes CASSLNRGLYEQYF. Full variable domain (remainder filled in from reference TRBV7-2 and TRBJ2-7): GAGVSQSPSNKVTEKGKDVELRCDPISGHTALYWYRQSLGQGLEFLIYFQGNSAPDKSGLPSDRFSAERTGGSVSTLTIQRTQQEDSAVYLCASSLNRGLYEQYFGPGTRLTVT.

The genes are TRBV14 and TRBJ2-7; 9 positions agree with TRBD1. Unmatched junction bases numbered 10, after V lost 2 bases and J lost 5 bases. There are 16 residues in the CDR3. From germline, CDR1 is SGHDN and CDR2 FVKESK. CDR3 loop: CASSQRGTGSLNEQYF. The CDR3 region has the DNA TGTGCCAGCAGCCAACGAGGGACAGGGTCACTCAACGAGCAGTACTTC.

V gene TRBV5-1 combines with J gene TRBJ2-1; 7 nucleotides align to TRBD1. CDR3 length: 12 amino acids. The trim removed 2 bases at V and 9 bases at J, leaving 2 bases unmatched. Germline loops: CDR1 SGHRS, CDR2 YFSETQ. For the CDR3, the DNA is TGCGCCAGCAGCTTCTCAGGGGGTGAGCAGTTCTTC. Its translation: CASSFSGGEQFF.

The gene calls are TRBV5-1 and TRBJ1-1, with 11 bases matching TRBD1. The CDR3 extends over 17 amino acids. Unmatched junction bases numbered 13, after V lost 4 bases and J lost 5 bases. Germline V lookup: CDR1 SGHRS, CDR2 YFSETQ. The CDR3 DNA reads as TGCGCCAGCAGCCCGGCCCCCCGGGACAGGGGGGTGACTGAAGCTTTCTTT. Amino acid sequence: CASSPAPRDRGVTEAFF.

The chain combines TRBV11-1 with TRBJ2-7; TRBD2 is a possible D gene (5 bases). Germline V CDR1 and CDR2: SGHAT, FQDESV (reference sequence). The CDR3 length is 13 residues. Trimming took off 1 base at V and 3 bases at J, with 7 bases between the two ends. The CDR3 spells CASSLGRDYEQYF. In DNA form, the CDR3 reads TGTGCCAGCAGCTTAGGACGGGACTACGAGCAGTACTTC. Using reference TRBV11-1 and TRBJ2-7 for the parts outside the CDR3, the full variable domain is EAEVAQSPRYKITEKSQAVAFWCDPISGHATLYWYRQILGQGPELLVQFQDESVVDDSQLPKDRFSAERLKGVDSTLKIQPAELGDSAMYLCASSLGRDYEQYFGPGTRLTVT.

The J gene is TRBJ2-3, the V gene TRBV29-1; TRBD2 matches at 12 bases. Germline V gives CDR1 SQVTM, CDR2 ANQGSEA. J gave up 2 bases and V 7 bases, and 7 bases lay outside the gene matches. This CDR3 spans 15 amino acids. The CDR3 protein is CSAPTSGGVTDTQYF. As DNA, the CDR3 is TGCAGCGCCCCGACTAGCGGGGGAGTCACAGATACGCAGTATTTT.

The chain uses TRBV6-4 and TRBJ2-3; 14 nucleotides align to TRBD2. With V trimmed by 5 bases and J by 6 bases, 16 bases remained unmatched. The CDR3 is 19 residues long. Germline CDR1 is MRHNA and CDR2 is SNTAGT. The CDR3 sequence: CASSRGLAGGKLQDDTQYF. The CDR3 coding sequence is TGTGCCAGCAGTAGAGGACTAGCGGGGGGCAAATTACAAGACGATACGCAGTATTTT.

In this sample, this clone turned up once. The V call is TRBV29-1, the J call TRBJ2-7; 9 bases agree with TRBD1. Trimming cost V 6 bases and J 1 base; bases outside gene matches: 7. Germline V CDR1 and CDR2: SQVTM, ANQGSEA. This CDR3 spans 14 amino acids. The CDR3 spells CSVATGTGSYEQYF. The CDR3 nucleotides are TGCAGCGTCGCAACCGGGACAGGGTCCTACGAGCAGTACTTC.

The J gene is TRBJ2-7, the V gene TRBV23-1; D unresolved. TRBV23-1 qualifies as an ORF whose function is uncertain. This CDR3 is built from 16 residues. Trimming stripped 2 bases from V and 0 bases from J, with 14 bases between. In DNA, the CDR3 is TGCGCCAGCAGTCAACCCAGTTCAAAAGACTCCTACGAGCAGTACTTC. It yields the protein CASSQPSSKDSYEQYF.

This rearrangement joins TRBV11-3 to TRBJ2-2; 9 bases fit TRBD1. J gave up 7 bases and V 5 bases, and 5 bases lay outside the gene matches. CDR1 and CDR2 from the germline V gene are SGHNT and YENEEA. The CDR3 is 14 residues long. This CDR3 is CASSKGQGIGELFF. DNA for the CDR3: TGTGCCAGCAGCAAGGGACAGGGCATCGGGGAGCTGTTTTTT.

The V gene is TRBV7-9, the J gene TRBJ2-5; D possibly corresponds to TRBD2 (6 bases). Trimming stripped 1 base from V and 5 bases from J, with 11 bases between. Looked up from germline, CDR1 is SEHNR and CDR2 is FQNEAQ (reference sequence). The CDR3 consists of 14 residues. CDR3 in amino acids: CASSLGGVGETQYF. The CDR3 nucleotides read TGTGCCAGCAGCTTAGGGGGGGTCGGGGAGACCCAGTACTTC.

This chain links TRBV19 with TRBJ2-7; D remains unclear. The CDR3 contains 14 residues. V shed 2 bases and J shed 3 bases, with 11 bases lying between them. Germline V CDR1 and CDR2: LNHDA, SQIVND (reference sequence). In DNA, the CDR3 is TGTGCCAGTAGTATAACCGCAGGTTACTACGAGCAGTACTTC. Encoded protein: CASSITAGYYEQYF. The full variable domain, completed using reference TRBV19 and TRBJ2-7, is DGGITQSPKYLFRKEGQNVTLSCEQNLNHDAMYWYRQDPGQGLRLIYYSQIVNDFQKGDIAEGYSVSREKKESFPLTVTSAQKNPTAFYLCASSITAGYYEQYFGPGTRLTVT.

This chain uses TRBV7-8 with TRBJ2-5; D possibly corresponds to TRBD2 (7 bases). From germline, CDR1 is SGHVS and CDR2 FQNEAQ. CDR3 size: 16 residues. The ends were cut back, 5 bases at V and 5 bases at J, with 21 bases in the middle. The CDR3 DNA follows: TGTGCCAGCAGCCAGAAGGCGGGGGCTGGGAGGGAGACCCAGTACTTC. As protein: CASSQKAGAGRETQYF.

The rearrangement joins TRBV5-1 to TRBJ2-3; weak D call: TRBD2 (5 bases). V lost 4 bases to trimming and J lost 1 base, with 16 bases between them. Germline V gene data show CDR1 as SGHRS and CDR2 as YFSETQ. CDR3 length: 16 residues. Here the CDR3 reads CASSRGRLPGTDTQYF. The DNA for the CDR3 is TGCGCCAGCAGCCGAGGGCGACTCCCGGGCACAGATACGCAGTATTTT. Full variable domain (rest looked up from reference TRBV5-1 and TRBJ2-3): KAGVTQTPRYLIKTRGQQVTLSCSPISGHRSVSWYQQTPGQGLQFLFEYFSETQRNKGNFPGRFSGRQFSNSRSEMNVSTLELGDSALYLCASSRGRLPGTDTQYFGPGTRLTVL.

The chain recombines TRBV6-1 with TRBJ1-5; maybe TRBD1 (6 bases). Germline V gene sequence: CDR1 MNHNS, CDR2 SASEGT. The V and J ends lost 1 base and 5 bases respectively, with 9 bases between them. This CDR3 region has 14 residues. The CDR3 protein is CASSEGGPDQPQHF. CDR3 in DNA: TGTGCCAGCAGTGAAGGGGGGCCCGATCAGCCCCAGCATTTT.

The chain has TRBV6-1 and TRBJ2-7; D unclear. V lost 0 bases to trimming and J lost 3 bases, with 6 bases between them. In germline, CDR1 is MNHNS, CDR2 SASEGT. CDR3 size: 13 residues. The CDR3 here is CASSEAFNYEQYF. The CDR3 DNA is TGTGCCAGCAGTGAAGCTTTCAACTACGAGCAGTACTTC.

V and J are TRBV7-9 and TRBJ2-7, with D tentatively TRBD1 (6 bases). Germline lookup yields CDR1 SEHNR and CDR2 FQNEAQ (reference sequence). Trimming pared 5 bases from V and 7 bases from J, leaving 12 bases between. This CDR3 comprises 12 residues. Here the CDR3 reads CASSHRAPEQYF. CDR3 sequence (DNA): TGTGCCAGCAGCCACAGGGCTCCGGAGCAGTACTTC.

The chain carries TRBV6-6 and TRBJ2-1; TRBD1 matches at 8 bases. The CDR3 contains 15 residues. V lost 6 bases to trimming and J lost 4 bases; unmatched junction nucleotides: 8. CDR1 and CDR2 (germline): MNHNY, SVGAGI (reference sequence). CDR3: CASSPSTGGYNEQFF. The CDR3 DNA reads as TGTGCCAGCAGCCCTTCAACAGGGGGTTACAATGAGCAGTTCTTC.

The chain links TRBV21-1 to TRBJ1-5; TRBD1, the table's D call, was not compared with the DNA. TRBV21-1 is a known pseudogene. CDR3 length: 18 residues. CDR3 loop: CASRLDNRVGMSGQPQHF. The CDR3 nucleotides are TGTGCCAGCAGGCTAGACAACAGGGTAGGAATGAGTGGTCAGCCCCAGCATTTT.

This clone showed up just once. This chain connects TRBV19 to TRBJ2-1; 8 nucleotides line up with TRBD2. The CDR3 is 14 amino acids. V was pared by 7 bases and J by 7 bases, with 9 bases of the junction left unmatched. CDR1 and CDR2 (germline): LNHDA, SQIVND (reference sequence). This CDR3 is CASTIGGGGNEQFF. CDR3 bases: TGTGCCAGTACCATCGGGGGGGGAGGGAATGAGCAGTTCTTC.

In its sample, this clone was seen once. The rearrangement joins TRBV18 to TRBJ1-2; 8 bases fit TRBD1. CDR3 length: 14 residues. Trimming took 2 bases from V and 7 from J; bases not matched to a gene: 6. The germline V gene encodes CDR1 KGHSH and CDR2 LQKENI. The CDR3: CASSPDGTGRGYTF. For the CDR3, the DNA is TGTGCCAGCTCACCAGACGGGACAGGACGTGGCTACACCTTC.

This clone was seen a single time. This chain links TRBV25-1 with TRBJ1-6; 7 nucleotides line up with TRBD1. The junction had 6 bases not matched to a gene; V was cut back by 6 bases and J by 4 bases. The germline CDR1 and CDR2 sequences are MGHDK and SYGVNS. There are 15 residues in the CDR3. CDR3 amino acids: CASSSQGQYNSPLHF. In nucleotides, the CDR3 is TGTGCCAGCAGCTCACAGGGGCAATATAATTCACCCCTCCACTTT.

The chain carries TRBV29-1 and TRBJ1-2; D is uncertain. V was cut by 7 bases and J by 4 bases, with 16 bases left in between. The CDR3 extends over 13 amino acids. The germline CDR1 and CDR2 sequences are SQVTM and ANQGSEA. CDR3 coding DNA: TGCAGCGCCCTTGTCGAGGGCTCCTATGGCTACACCTTC. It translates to CSALVEGSYGYTF.